Listed here are 25 T cell receptor beta chains from one sample, sequenced in a study of beta chain features in type 1 diabetes. Reverse transcribing all isolated RNA meant expressed TCRB transcripts were sequenced. Measured with immunoSEQ multiplex PCR; TCRdb has only the in-frame clones, and not every one. The data contain approximately 110,000 clones, 40% of them singletons. Sequenced sample: stem cell memory CD4+ T cells from blood. Receptors originate from a woman between 18 and 29 years old in good health.

The rearrangement links TRBV2 to TRBJ1-2; 12 bases agree with TRBD1. The CDR3 contains 15 residues. With 5 bases clipped from V and 8 bases from J, the junction kept 9 bases outside the gene matches. Germline V lookup: CDR1 SNHLY, CDR2 FYNNEI. DNA of the CDR3: TGTGCCAGCAGTCTTACCGGGACAGGGGGCTTCGGCTACACCTTC. Translated: CASSLTGTGGFGYTF.

As DNA, the CDR3 is TGTGCCAGCAGCTTTACTACCGATACAGGGCTGACACAGTACTTC. It translates to CASSFTTDTGLTQYF. The V and J genes are TRBV7-2 and TRBJ2-4; D perhaps matches TRBD1 (6 bases). This CDR3 comprises 15 residues. Germline CDR1 and CDR2: SGHTA and FQGNSA. The ends were cut back, 3 bases at V and 13 bases at J, with 22 bases in the middle.

The chain combines TRBV2 with TRBJ1-2; tentative D call: TRBD1 (6 bases). The CDR3 runs 14 residues. Trimming shortened V by 4 bases and J by 8 bases, and 17 bases separated the two germline ends. Per the germline V gene, CDR1 is SNHLY and CDR2 is FYNNEI. CDR3 coding DNA: TGTGCCAGCAGTGCCCGGGACACCGTCTACGGCTACACCTTC. Amino acids: CASSARDTVYGYTF.

In its sample, this clone was seen a few times. The chain links TRBV5-4 to TRBJ1-1; 7 bases line up with TRBD1. This CDR3 is 13 amino acids long. Per germline, CDR1 SGHNT and CDR2 YYREEE (reference sequence). J lost 9 bases, V lost 2 bases, and 7 bases had no gene match. The CDR3 loop reads CASSLQPGQQAFF. For the CDR3, the DNA is TGTGCCAGCAGCTTACAACCGGGACAGCAAGCTTTCTTT.

This clone has more than one count but fewer than ten. This sequence joins TRBV29-1 and TRBJ1-1; no firm D call. With 4 bases removed from V and 0 bases from J, the gap between germline ends came to 9 bases. The germline CDR1 and CDR2 sequences are SQVTM and ANQGSEA. This CDR3 region has 13 residues. The CDR3 is CSVVPDMNTEAFF. The CDR3 DNA sequence: TGCAGCGTTGTACCAGATATGAACACTGAAGCTTTCTTT.

The chain combines TRBV29-1 with TRBJ2-4; D perhaps matches TRBD2 (5 bases). Trimming stripped 4 bases from V and 0 bases from J, with 7 bases between. The CDR3 extends over 13 amino acids. Germline-derived CDR1 and CDR2 are SQVTM and ANQGSEA. The CDR3 is CSVGGLAKNIQYF. The CDR3 nucleotides read TGCAGCGTTGGCGGACTAGCCAAAAACATTCAGTACTTC.

The V gene is TRBV4-3, the J gene TRBJ2-1, with TRBD2 identical over 12 bases. J was trimmed by 2 bases and V by 0 bases; bases with no gene match: 5. This CDR3 contains 18 residues. Germline values: CDR1 LGHNA, CDR2 YSLEER. For the CDR3, the DNA is TGCGCCAGCAGCCAAGAACCACTAGCGGGAGGAACCTACAATGAGCAGTTCTTC. As protein: CASSQEPLAGGTYNEQFF.

The chain employs TRBV28 and TRBJ1-1, with TRBD1 matching over 9 bases. J was trimmed by 1 base and V by 4 bases; bases with no gene match: 4. Germline V lookup: CDR1 MDHEN, CDR2 SYDVKM. The CDR3 totals 15 residues. CDR3 in amino acids: CASSSAGQGNTEAFF. The CDR3 nucleotides are TGTGCCAGCAGTTCTGCGGGACAGGGGAACACTGAAGCTTTCTTT.

The J gene is TRBJ1-1, the V gene TRBV14, with a tentative D call TRBD1 (6 bases). From germline, CDR1 is SGHDN and CDR2 FVKESK. The length of the CDR3 is 15 residues. The V end was cut by 0 bases, the J end by 9 bases, with 17 bases between. The CDR3 sequence is CASSQDQGPILKAFF. In DNA form, the CDR3 reads TGTGCCAGCAGCCAAGATCAGGGGCCCATCCTCAAAGCTTTCTTT.

There are a few counts of this clone. This chain joins TRBV7-9 and TRBJ1-1; tentatively, D is TRBD1 (6 bases). This CDR3 comprises 14 residues. The V gene's germline CDR1 is SEHNR and CDR2 FQNEAQ (reference sequence). The V and J ends lost 1 base and 2 bases respectively, with 8 bases between them. The CDR3 loop reads CASSLGTENTEAFF. The CDR3 DNA is TGTGCCAGCAGCTTAGGGACAGAAAACACTGAAGCTTTCTTT.

The gene calls are TRBV6-1 and TRBJ2-1, with 15 bases that match TRBD2. Germline CDR1 and CDR2: MNHNS and SASEGT. The V gene end was trimmed by 4 bases and the J gene end by 10 bases; junction bases not matched to a gene: 8. The length of the CDR3 is 16 residues. In DNA form, the CDR3 reads TGTGCCAGCAGTGCTCCTTGGGGGACTAGCGGGAGGGAGCAGTTCTTC. It yields the protein CASSAPWGTSGREQFF.

This chain joins TRBV27 and TRBJ1-3; possible D gene TRBD1, 5 bases. Germline assignment: CDR1 MNHEY and CDR2 SMNVEV (reference sequence). The CDR3 extends over 16 amino acids. Trimming removed 2 bases at V and 0 bases at J, with 11 bases between. The CDR3 bases are TGTGCCAGCAGTTTAAAAGGGAGGGGCTCTGGAAACACCATATATTTT. This sequence encodes CASSLKGRGSGNTIYF.

The genes are TRBV6-5 and TRBJ2-7, with 11 bases identical to TRBD2. CDR1 and CDR2 (germline): MNHEY, SVGAGI. V was pared by 2 bases and J by 0 bases, with 3 bases of the junction left unmatched. This CDR3 is 16 amino acids long. The CDR3 reads CASSYGTSGASYEQYF. CDR3 DNA: TGTGCCAGCAGTTACGGGACTAGCGGAGCCTCCTACGAGCAGTACTTC.

There are a few counts of this clone. V is TRBV27 and J is TRBJ2-7, with 7 positions matching TRBD1. Trimming cost V 4 bases and J 1 base; bases outside gene matches: 13. This CDR3 is 17 amino acids long. Germline CDR1 is MNHEY and CDR2 is SMNVEV (reference sequence). CDR3 coding DNA: TGTGCCAGCAGTTCGTTAATTACCGGGACAGTATCCTACGAGCAGTACTTC. Translation gives CASSSLITGTVSYEQYF.

The table lists this clone with a few counts. The V gene is TRBV10-3, the J gene TRBJ2-1, with 9 bases identical to TRBD2. The CDR3 consists of 14 residues. CDR1 and CDR2 from the germline V gene are ENHRY and SYGVKD. The V segment lost 6 bases and the J segment 10 bases; nucleotides outside the gene matches: 10. CDR3 residues: CAIRRVGLASEQFF. For the CDR3, the DNA is TGTGCCATCAGGAGAGTCGGACTAGCGTCGGAGCAGTTCTTC.

J is TRBJ2-5 and V is TRBV9; 8 bases are shared with TRBD1. Germline V gene sequence: CDR1 SGDLS, CDR2 YYNGEE. Losses at the gene ends were 3 bases for V and 3 bases for J; bases not matched to a gene: 7. The CDR3 length is 15 residues. The CDR3 loop reads CASSGGDRIEETQYF. CDR3 DNA: TGTGCCAGCAGCGGAGGGGACAGGATAGAAGAGACCCAGTACTTC.

The rearrangement joins TRBV5-1 to TRBJ2-3; D perhaps matches TRBD2 (6 bases). V was clipped by 3 bases and J by 3 bases, with 8 bases between them. Germline V gene data show CDR1 as SGHRS and CDR2 as YFSETQ. The CDR3 length is 13 residues. DNA for the CDR3: TGCGCCAGCAGCTGGGGACTTACAGATACGCAGTATTTT. Protein product: CASSWGLTDTQYF.

Note on this clone: This could be a read error, since a much larger clone is one nucleotide away. The rearrangement uses TRBV7-9 and TRBJ1-5, with TRBD1 matching over 8 bases. The CDR3 has 16 residues. CDR1 and CDR2 from the germline V gene are SEHNR and FQNEAQ (reference sequence). This chain's CDR3 is CSSSFGQGTLNQPQHF. As DNA, the CDR3 is TGTTCCAGCAGCTTTGGACAGGGAACCCTCAATCAGCCCCAGCATTTT.

The chain employs TRBV30 and TRBJ1-3, with 7 bases that match TRBD1. Germline V gives CDR1 GTSNPN, CDR2 SVGIG (reference sequence). With 4 bases clipped from V and 4 bases from J, the junction kept 7 bases outside the gene matches. CDR3 length: 14 residues. The CDR3 sequence: CAWTLTGRGNTIYF. The CDR3, as DNA: TGTGCCTGGACCTTGACAGGGAGGGGAAACACCATATATTTT.

This clone has only a few counts. The chain joins TRBV25-1 to TRBJ1-1, with D possibly matching TRBD1 (5 bases). The germline gives CDR1 MGHDK, CDR2 SYGVNS. This CDR3 is 14 amino acids long. V lost 1 base and J 2 bases, leaving 8 bases between the germline ends. The CDR3 DNA follows: TGTGCCAGCAGTGAATGGGGGGTTAACACTGAAGCTTTCTTT. It codes for CASSEWGVNTEAFF.

This clone was picked up a small number of times. V and J are TRBV6-1 and TRBJ1-2; TRBD1 might be the D (5 bases). The germline gives CDR1 MNHNS, CDR2 SASEGT. The germline V and J ends were trimmed by 7 bases and 4 bases, with 16 bases remaining between them. The CDR3 has 14 amino acids. The CDR3 protein is CASTGEVTAYGYTF. The CDR3 region has the DNA TGTGCCAGCACCGGAGAGGTGACAGCCTATGGCTACACCTTC.

This sequence joins TRBV19 and TRBJ1-1, with 7 nucleotides matching TRBD1. Losses at the gene ends were 6 bases for V and 0 bases for J; bases not matched to a gene: 7. The V gene's germline CDR1 is LNHDA and CDR2 SQIVND (reference sequence). The CDR3 contains 15 residues. Written as DNA, the CDR3 is TGTGCCAGTAGAAAACCGGGGACAGTGAACACTGAAGCTTTCTTT. Translation: CASRKPGTVNTEAFF.

This clone occurred once. This rearrangement joins TRBV2 to TRBJ1-5; D call uncertain. V lost 4 bases to trimming and J lost 0 bases, with 4 bases between them. This CDR3 region has 13 residues. CDR1 is SNHLY and CDR2 is FYNNEI in the germline V gene. The CDR3 DNA reads TGTGCCAGCAGTGTTTATAGCAATCAGCCCCAGCATTTT. It translates to CASSVYSNQPQHF.

The chain has TRBV7-9 and TRBJ2-7; D is unclear. Trimming removed 5 bases at V and 2 bases at J, with 7 bases between. The CDR3 loop spans 12 amino acids. Germline-derived CDR1 and CDR2 are SEHNR and FQNEAQ (reference sequence). This chain's CDR3 is CASSPVTYEQYF. In DNA form, the CDR3 reads TGTGCCAGCAGCCCCGTAACCTACGAGCAGTACTTC.

There are a few counts of this clone. This rearrangement joins TRBV18 to TRBJ2-7; D is perhaps TRBD1 (5 bases). The length of the CDR3 is 14 residues. V gave up 4 bases and J gave up 1 base, with 11 bases separating them. Germline CDR1 KGHSH, CDR2 LQKENI. The CDR3 reads CASSRLGRSYEQYF. The CDR3 region has the DNA TGTGCCAGCTCACGATTGGGGCGATCCTACGAGCAGTACTTC.